Listed here are 30 T cell receptor beta chains from one sample, sequenced in a study of PD-1 blockade in classical Hodgkin lymphoma. Sequencing was performed with immunoSEQ multiplex PCR; in TCRdb, only in-frame clones are kept and a portion is missing. Here the sample spans some 84,000 clones, around 90% being singletons. Every patient was affected by relapse after autologous stem cell transplantation, while exposure to brentuximab vedotin was not uniform. Sample: peripheral blood mononuclear cells (PBMCs), taken before the second cycle of nivolumab. Receptors were obtained from a human donor with classical Hodgkin lymphoma.

V and J are TRBV14 and TRBJ2-6; possibly TRBD1 for D (5 bases). Trimming removed 3 bases at V and 2 bases at J, with 17 bases between. Looked up from germline, CDR1 is SGHDN and CDR2 is FVKESK. The CDR3 covers 18 residues. Here the CDR3 DNA reads TGTGCCAGCAGCCACAACCAGGGAATTGATCCTGGGGCCAACGTCCTGACTTTC. It yields the protein CASSHNQGIDPGANVLTF.

This sequence joins TRBV5-5 and TRBJ1-3; 8 bases agree with TRBD1. V lost 3 bases, J lost 2 bases, and 4 bases stayed unmatched. The germline V gene has CDR1 SGHKS and CDR2 YYEKEE (reference sequence). The CDR3 covers 15 residues. The CDR3 bases are TGTGCCAGCAGCTCCCAGGGGGCTGCTGGAAACACCATATATTTT. Its translation is CASSSQGAAGNTIYF.

Written as DNA, the CDR3 is TGCGCCAGCAGCCAAGGGGACACCACCTACGAGCAGTACTTC. Residues: CASSQGDTTYEQYF. The V and J genes are TRBV4-1 and TRBJ2-7, with D possibly TRBD1 on 6 matching bases. Germline CDR1 MGHRA, CDR2 YSYEKL. V shed 1 base and J shed 2 bases, with 9 bases lying between them. The CDR3 runs to 14 residues.

This chain joins TRBV2 and TRBJ1-3, with D possibly TRBD1 on 6 matching bases. The CDR3 extends over 14 amino acids. Germline CDR1 reads SNHLY; CDR2 reads FYNNEI. V lost 6 bases, J lost 0 bases, and 9 bases lay in between. For the CDR3, the DNA is TGTGCCAGCAGCCAGGGGTTCTCTGGAAACACCATATATTTT. This codes for CASSQGFSGNTIYF.

This clone was counted once. The chain recombines TRBV28 with TRBJ2-1; D ambiguous. Germline V gene data show CDR1 as MDHEN and CDR2 as SYDVKM. V was pared by 1 base and J by 6 bases, with 13 bases between. The CDR3 covers 15 residues. In DNA form, the CDR3 reads TGTGCCAGCAGTTTATCCAGCCCGAAGGGCAATGAGCAGTTCTTC. Amino acid sequence: CASSLSSPKGNEQFF.

V usage is TRBV5-4 and J usage is TRBJ2-5, with D perhaps matching TRBD1 (6 bases). CDR1 SGHNT and CDR2 YYREEE come from the germline V gene (reference sequence). The V end was cut by 2 bases, the J end by 1 base, with 15 bases between. The length of the CDR3 is 16 residues. The CDR3 region has the DNA TGTGCCAGCAGCTTCGGGTCCGAGACAGGCCAAGAGACCCAGTACTTC. Protein sequence: CASSFGSETGQETQYF.

The chain has TRBV27 and TRBJ2-1, with 7 nucleotides matching TRBD2. Germline assignment: CDR1 MNHEY and CDR2 SMNVEV (reference sequence). V lost 1 base to trimming and J lost 7 bases; unmatched junction nucleotides: 13. This CDR3 region has 17 residues. The CDR3 coding sequence is TGTGCCAGCAGTTTATGGGCCTCGGGCGGGAGCGGGAATGAGCAGTTCTTC. It encodes CASSLWASGGSGNEQFF.

The V and J genes are TRBV10-1 and TRBJ2-2; the match to TRBD2 covers 7 bases. CDR1 and CDR2 from the germline V gene are WNHNN and SYGVQD (reference sequence). This CDR3 comprises 15 residues. The J segment lost 4 bases and the V segment lost 2 bases, leaving 4 bases of the junction unmatched. DNA of the CDR3: TGCGCCAGCAGTGAGGTTAGCGGGCCCACCGGGGAGCTGTTTTTT. Its translation: CASSEVSGPTGELFF.

This clone was observed a handful of times. This chain uses TRBV27 with TRBJ1-1; D ambiguous. V gave up 5 bases and J gave up 1 base, with 11 bases separating them. Germline V gene data show CDR1 as MNHEY and CDR2 as SMNVEV (reference sequence). This CDR3 has 14 amino acids. The CDR3 sequence is CASSPSQPNTEAFF. CDR3 bases: TGTGCCAGCAGTCCGTCTCAGCCGAACACTGAAGCTTTCTTT.

This clone was detected only once. The chain combines TRBV30 with TRBJ2-7; 8 bases fit TRBD1. This CDR3 has 14 residues. Germline V gives CDR1 GTSNPN, CDR2 SVGIG (reference sequence). Trimming at V came to 5 bases and at J to 5 bases, leaving 11 bases not matched to a gene. The CDR3 sequence is CAWSTGQGTHEQYF. As DNA, the CDR3 is TGTGCCTGGTCCACCGGACAGGGTACCCACGAGCAGTACTTC.

The V and J genes are TRBV11-3 and TRBJ2-7; 11 positions match TRBD2. The ends lost 5 bases at V and 2 bases at J; junction bases unmatched: 5. CDR1 SGHNT and CDR2 YENEEA come from the germline V gene. The CDR3 contains 15 residues. CDR3 sequence: CASSLSGRGAYEQYF. The DNA of the CDR3 is TGTGCCAGCAGCCTTAGCGGGAGGGGGGCCTACGAGCAGTACTTC. Full variable domain (remainder filled in from reference TRBV11-3 and TRBJ2-7): EAGVVQSPRYKIIEKKQPVAFWCNPISGHNTLYWYLQNLGQGPELLIRYENEEAVDDSQLPKDRFSAERLKGVDSTLKIQPAELGDSAVYLCASSLSGRGAYEQYFGPGTRLTVT.

The V gene is TRBV28, the J gene TRBJ1-1; no clear D gene. Germline CDR1 MDHEN, CDR2 SYDVKM. The length of the CDR3 is 13 residues. Trimming pared 5 bases from V and 1 base from J, leaving 8 bases between. CDR3 in amino acids: CASSRFGNTEAFF. The CDR3 nucleotides are TGTGCCAGCAGTAGGTTCGGGAACACTGAAGCTTTCTTT. The whole variable domain, remainder taken from reference TRBV28 and TRBJ1-1, is DVKVTQSSRYLVKRTGEKVFLECVQDMDHENMFWYRQDPGLGLRLIYFSYDVKMKEKGDIPEGYSVSREKKERFSLILESASTNQTSMYLCASSRFGNTEAFFGQGTRLTVV.

The chain carries TRBV28 and TRBJ2-1; 10 nucleotides line up with TRBD1. Per germline, CDR1 MDHEN and CDR2 SYDVKM. The CDR3 is 16 amino acids. With 3 bases clipped from V and 8 bases from J, the junction kept 10 bases outside the gene matches. The CDR3 nucleotides are TGTGCCAGCAGTTTGGGGAGACAGGGGGCGTATCATGAGCAGTTCTTC. Translated: CASSLGRQGAYHEQFF.

The chain uses TRBV4-1 and TRBJ2-3, with TRBD2 identical over 7 bases. V lost 1 base, J lost 5 bases, and 6 bases stayed unmatched. This CDR3 contains 15 residues. The germline CDR1 and CDR2 sequences are MGHRA and YSYEKL. The CDR3: CASSQAGGDRDTQYF. The CDR3 region has the DNA TGCGCCAGCAGCCAAGCTGGGGGGGACCGAGATACGCAGTATTTT.

The chain is built from TRBV18 and TRBJ1-2; TRBD1 matches 10 bases. Trimming at V came to 6 bases and at J to 7 bases, leaving 26 bases not matched to a gene. The CDR3 spans 20 residues. Germline V CDR1 and CDR2: KGHSH, LQKENI. The CDR3 protein is CASSPTMARTSGTGVRGYTF. CDR3 nucleotide sequence: TGTGCCAGCTCTCCAACGATGGCCCGCACGTCCGGGACAGGGGTTCGTGGCTACACCTTC.

The V call is TRBV11-2, the J call TRBJ1-3; possibly TRBD1 for D (6 bases). CDR1 and CDR2 (germline): SGHAT, FQNNGV. Trimming pared 7 bases from V and 2 bases from J, leaving 15 bases between. The CDR3 length is 15 residues. In nucleotides, the CDR3 is TGTGCCAGCACCTTCAGGGGAACCGCTGGAAACACCATATATTTT. It codes for CASTFRGTAGNTIYF.

This chain joins TRBV11-2 and TRBJ1-2; possible D gene TRBD1, 5 bases. The CDR3 runs 15 residues. The ends were cut back, 1 base at V and 6 bases at J, with 15 bases in the middle. Germline V gene sequence: CDR1 SGHAT, CDR2 FQNNGV. The CDR3 loop is CASSLGGRSRDGYTF. The CDR3 coding sequence is TGTGCCAGCAGCTTAGGCGGGCGGAGCAGGGATGGCTACACCTTC.

This clone was picked up a small number of times. This rearrangement joins TRBV30 to TRBJ1-1; a possible D gene is TRBD1 (5 bases). Per germline, CDR1 GTSNPN and CDR2 SVGIG (reference sequence). Trimming cost V 4 bases and J 4 bases, with 10 bases left between them. The CDR3 loop spans 12 amino acids. CDR3 in amino acids: CAWTVGGTEAFF. Written as DNA, the CDR3 is TGTGCCTGGACTGTGGGGGGCACTGAAGCTTTCTTT.

The chain carries TRBV7-9 and TRBJ2-7; 9 bases are a match to TRBD2. The CDR3 has 13 residues. Looked up from germline, CDR1 is SEHNR and CDR2 is FQNEAQ (reference sequence). With V trimmed by 5 bases and J by 7 bases, 6 bases remained unmatched. In DNA, the CDR3 is TGTGCCAGCAGCACTGGGACTAGCTTGGAGCAGTACTTC. Protein: CASSTGTSLEQYF.

The chain couples TRBV6-5 to TRBJ1-1, with D unresolved. Germline V gene sequence: CDR1 MNHEY, CDR2 SVGAGI. Trimming removed 2 bases from V and 2 bases from J, with 9 bases in between. The CDR3 spans 14 residues. CDR3 amino acids: CASSYGQANTEAFF. The CDR3 DNA follows: TGTGCCAGCAGTTACGGGCAGGCTAACACTGAAGCTTTCTTT.

V and J are TRBV7-9 and TRBJ1-3; D is undetermined. The CDR3 covers 12 residues. The ends were cut back, 5 bases at V and 8 bases at J, with 10 bases in the middle. Germline V lookup: CDR1 SEHNR, CDR2 FQNEAQ (reference sequence). The CDR3 protein is CASSNREDTIYF. The CDR3 region has the DNA TGTGCCAGCAGCAATAGGGAGGACACCATATATTTT.

The V call is TRBV30, the J call TRBJ2-1; 10 nucleotides match TRBD2. This CDR3 contains 18 residues. Germline loops: CDR1 GTSNPN, CDR2 SVGIG (reference sequence). V trimming: 5 bases; J trimming: 4 bases; junction bases outside the gene matches: 17. The CDR3 region is CAWLAGGGFSRSYNEQFF. In DNA, the CDR3 is TGTGCCTGGTTAGCGGGAGGTGGTTTTTCGAGGAGTTACAATGAGCAGTTCTTC.

The chain employs TRBV4-1 and TRBJ2-7; D possibly corresponds to TRBD1 (6 bases). The germline V gene has CDR1 MGHRA and CDR2 YSYEKL. CDR3 length equals 15 residues. Trimming cost V 3 bases and J 1 base, with 13 bases left between them. CDR3 in amino acids: CASSHQQGVSYEQYF. The CDR3 coding sequence is TGCGCCAGCAGCCACCAACAGGGTGTTTCCTACGAGCAGTACTTC.

Only one count was recorded for this clone. The chain recombines TRBV7-2 with TRBJ2-7, with a tentative D call TRBD1 (6 bases). The V gene lost 3 bases and the J gene lost 3 bases, with 12 bases spanning the gap. The CDR3 is made up of 14 amino acids. The germline gives CDR1 SGHTA, CDR2 FQGNSA. For the CDR3, the DNA is TGTGCCAGCAGCTTGGGTTCAGGGGACTACGAGCAGTACTTC. This gives the protein CASSLGSGDYEQYF.

CDR3 in DNA: TGCGCCAGCAGCTTCCGGGGACGGGACGGGACAGATACGCAGTATTTT. Translated: CASSFRGRDGTDTQYF. J is TRBJ2-3 and V is TRBV5-1; D could derive from TRBD1 or TRBD2 (5 bases each). CDR1 and CDR2 from the germline V gene are SGHRS and YFSETQ. The germline V and J ends were trimmed by 2 bases and 3 bases, with 16 bases remaining between them. The CDR3 totals 16 residues.

The gene calls are TRBV28 and TRBJ2-1; a weak D match, TRBD2 (7 bases). Germline V gene lookup returns CDR1 MDHEN and CDR2 SYDVKM. The CDR3 has 11 amino acids. With 3 bases removed from V and 11 bases from J, the gap between germline ends came to 8 bases. CDR3: CASSLGGQQFF. CDR3 DNA: TGTGCCAGCAGTTTGGGGGGGCAGCAGTTCTTC. Full variable domain (remainder filled in from reference TRBV28 and TRBJ2-1): DVKVTQSSRYLVKRTGEKVFLECVQDMDHENMFWYRQDPGLGLRLIYFSYDVKMKEKGDIPEGYSVSREKKERFSLILESASTNQTSMYLCASSLGGQQFFGPGTRLTVL.

This chain joins TRBV2 and TRBJ1-5; D is perhaps TRBD1 (5 bases). Germline lookup yields CDR1 SNHLY and CDR2 FYNNEI. CDR3 size: 15 residues. Between the trimmed V and J ends, which lost 4 bases and 4 bases, there was a span of 14 bases. DNA for the CDR3: TGTGCCAGCAGTGTAAAGTCGGAGGGGAATCAGCCCCAGCATTTT. Its protein product is CASSVKSEGNQPQHF.

The chain's CDR3 is CASSAYRSQNEKLFF. The CDR3 nucleotides are TGTGCCAGCAGCGCTTACCGGTCCCAGAATGAAAAACTGTTTTTT. The rearrangement uses TRBV5-8 and TRBJ1-4; D not certain. Germline V lookup: CDR1 SGHTS, CDR2 YDEGEE. V was trimmed by 4 bases and J by 5 bases, leaving 15 bases between them. The length of the CDR3 is 15 residues.

Written as DNA, the CDR3 is TGCGCCAGCAGCCCCCAGGGTGGTAACACCATATATTTT. It specifies CASSPQGGNTIYF. The chain recombines TRBV5-1 with TRBJ1-3; the D gene is possibly TRBD1 (5 bases). There are 13 residues in the CDR3. V lost 4 bases and J lost 7, with 12 bases in between. Germline V gene lookup returns CDR1 SGHRS and CDR2 YFSETQ.

The CDR3 DNA sequence: TGTGCCAGCCCGGGACAGTACAATGAGCAGTTCTTC. This translates into CASPGQYNEQFF. The V call is TRBV28, the J call TRBJ2-1; 7 bases match TRBD1. The germline V gene encodes CDR1 MDHEN and CDR2 SYDVKM. Germline trimming cut 8 bases from V and 4 bases from J; bases unmatched to any gene: 2. The CDR3 extends over 12 amino acids.